Sequencing of this T cell receptor (beta chain) was carried out in a study of T-cell memory formation after mild COVID-19. The wider study: Among the donors, TCR clusters were largely specific to each donor. Study findings and constraints: While clones contracting from day 15 to 85 were balanced between CD4 and CD8, later expanders leaned CD4+. Cross-reactive memory apparently joined, as some responding clones appeared in pre-infection memory. Most CD4+ clones that shrank were in CM and EM, while CD8+ ones turned up in EMRA.

This clonotype has at least ten counts. The antigen is unknown. The CDR3 covers 15 residues. V gave up 5 bases and J gave up 13 bases, with 24 bases separating them. Germline V gene lookup returns CDR1 SGHTA and CDR2 FQGNSA. One entry per CDR3 protein, called by TCRdb with MiXCR from the 5' RACE reads. The profile shows 350,000 to 400,000 distinct CDR3 sequences, around an eighth of them singletons. V and J are TRBV7-2 and TRBJ2-4, with a possible D match to TRBD2 (7 bases). The material sequenced was PBMCs or a T cell subset sorted from them (not recorded which). The clonotype comes from a man between 18 and 29 years old who had mild COVID-19 (a few samples of this study predate the infection). Cell type and time point are not known. CDR3 loop: CASSPAAGASNSQYF. DNA for the CDR3: TGTGCCAGCAGCCCAGCGGCGGGGGCGTCGAATTCCCAGTACTTC.